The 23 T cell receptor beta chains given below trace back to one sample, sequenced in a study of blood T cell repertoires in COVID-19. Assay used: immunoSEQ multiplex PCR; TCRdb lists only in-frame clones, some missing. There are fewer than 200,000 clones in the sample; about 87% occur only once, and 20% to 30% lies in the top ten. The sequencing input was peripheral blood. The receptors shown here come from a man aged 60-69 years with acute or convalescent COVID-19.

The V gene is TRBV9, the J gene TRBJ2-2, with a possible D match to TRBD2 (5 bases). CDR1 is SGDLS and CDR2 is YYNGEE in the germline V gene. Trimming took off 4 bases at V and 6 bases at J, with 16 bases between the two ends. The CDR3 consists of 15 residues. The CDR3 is CASSPPRGLSGELFF. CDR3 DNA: TGTGCCAGCAGCCCCCCGCGAGGGCTATCCGGGGAGCTGTTTTTT.

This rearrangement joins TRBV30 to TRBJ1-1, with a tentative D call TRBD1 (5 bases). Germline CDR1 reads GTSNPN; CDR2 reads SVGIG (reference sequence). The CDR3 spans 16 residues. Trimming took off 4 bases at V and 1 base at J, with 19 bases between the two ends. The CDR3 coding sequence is TGTGCCTGGAATCGGTTAGGGGCCAGAAAGAACACTGAAGCTTTCTTT. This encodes CAWNRLGARKNTEAFF.

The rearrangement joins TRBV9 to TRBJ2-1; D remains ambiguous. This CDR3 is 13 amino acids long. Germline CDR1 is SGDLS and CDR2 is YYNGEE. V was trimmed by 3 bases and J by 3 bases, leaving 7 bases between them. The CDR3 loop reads CASSANGYNEQFF. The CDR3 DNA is TGTGCCAGCAGCGCGAACGGCTACAATGAGCAGTTCTTC.

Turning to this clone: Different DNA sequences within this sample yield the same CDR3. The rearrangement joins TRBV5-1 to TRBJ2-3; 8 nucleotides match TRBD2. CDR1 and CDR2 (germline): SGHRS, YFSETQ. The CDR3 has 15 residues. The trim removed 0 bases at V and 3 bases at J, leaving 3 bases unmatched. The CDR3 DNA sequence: TGCGCCAGCAGCTTGGGGCTAGCGGGTACAGATACGCAGTATTTT. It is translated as CASSLGLAGTDTQYF.

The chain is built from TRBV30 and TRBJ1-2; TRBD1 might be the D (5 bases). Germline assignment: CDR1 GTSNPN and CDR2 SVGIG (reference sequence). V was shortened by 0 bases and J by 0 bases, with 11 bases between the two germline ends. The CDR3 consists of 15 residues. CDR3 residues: CAWSVPGPSNYGYTF. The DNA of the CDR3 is TGTGCCTGGAGTGTGCCAGGGCCGTCTAACTATGGCTACACCTTC.

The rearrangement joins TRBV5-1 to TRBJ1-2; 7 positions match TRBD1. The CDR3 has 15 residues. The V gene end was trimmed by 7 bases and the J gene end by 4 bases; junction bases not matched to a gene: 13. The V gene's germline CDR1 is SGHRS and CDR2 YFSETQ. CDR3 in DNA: TGCGCCAGCTCAACTCGACAGGGAGTGGGCTATGGCTACACCTTC. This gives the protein CASSTRQGVGYGYTF.

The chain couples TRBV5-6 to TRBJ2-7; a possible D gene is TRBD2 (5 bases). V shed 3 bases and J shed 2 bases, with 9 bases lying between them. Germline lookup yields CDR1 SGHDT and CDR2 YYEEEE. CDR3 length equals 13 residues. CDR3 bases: TGTGCCAGCAGCTATACGGGAACCTACGAGCAGTACTTC. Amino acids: CASSYTGTYEQYF.

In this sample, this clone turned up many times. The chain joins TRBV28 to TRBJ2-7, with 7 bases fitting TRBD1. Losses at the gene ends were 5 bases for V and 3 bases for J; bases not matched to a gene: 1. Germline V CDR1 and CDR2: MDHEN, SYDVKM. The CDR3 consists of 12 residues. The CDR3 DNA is TGTGCCAGCAGTCCAGGGGGCTACGAGCAGTACTTC. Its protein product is CASSPGGYEQYF.

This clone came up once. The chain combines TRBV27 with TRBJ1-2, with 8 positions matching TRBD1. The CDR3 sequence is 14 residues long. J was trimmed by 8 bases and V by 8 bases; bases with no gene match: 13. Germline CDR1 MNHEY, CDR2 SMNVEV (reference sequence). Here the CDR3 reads CASGFSLGTGGYTF. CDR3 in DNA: TGTGCCAGCGGGTTTTCCCTCGGGACAGGCGGCTACACCTTC.

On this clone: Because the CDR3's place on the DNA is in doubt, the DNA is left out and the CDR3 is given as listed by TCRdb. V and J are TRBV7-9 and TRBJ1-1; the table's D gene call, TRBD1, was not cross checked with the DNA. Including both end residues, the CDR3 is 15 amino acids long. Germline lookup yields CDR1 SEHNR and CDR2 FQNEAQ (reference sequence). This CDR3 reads CASSLFLSGFTEAFF.

DNA for the CDR3: TGTGCCAGCAGCCCCGGGAGGGTCGGGGCCAACGTCCTGACTTTC. This sequence encodes CASSPGRVGANVLTF. V is TRBV3-1 (or the pseudogene TRBV3-2) and J is TRBJ2-6, with 8 positions matching TRBD2. V dropped 4 bases and J dropped 4; count of bases not matched to a gene: 3. CDR1 and CDR2 from the germline V gene are LGHDT and YNNKEL (reference sequence). CDR3 length equals 15 residues.

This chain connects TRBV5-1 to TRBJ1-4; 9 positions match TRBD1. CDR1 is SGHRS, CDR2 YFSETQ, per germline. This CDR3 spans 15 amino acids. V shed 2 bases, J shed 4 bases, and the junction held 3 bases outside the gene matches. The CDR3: CASSFGQGRNEKLFF. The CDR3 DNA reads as TGCGCCAGCAGCTTCGGACAGGGGCGTAATGAAAAACTGTTTTTT.

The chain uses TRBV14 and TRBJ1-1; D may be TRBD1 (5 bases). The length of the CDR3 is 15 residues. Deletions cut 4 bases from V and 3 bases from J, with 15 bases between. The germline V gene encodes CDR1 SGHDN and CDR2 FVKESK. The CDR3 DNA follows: TGTGCCAGCAGCCCAATTCAGGGTAGGGACACTGAAGCTTTCTTT. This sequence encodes CASSPIQGRDTEAFF.

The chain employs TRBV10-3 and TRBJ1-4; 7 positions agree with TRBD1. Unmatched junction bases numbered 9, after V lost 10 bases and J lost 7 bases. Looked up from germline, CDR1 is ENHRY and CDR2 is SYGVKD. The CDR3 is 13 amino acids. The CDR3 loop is CATKEGALEKLFF. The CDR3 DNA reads TGTGCCACCAAGGAGGGGGCGCTTGAAAAACTGTTTTTT.

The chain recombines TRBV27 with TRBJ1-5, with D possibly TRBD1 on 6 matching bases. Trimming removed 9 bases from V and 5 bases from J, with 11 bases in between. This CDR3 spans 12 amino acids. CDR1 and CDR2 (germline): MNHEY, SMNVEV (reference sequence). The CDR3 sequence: CARQGQDQPQHF. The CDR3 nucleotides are TGTGCCAGACAGGGTCAGGATCAGCCCCAGCATTTT.

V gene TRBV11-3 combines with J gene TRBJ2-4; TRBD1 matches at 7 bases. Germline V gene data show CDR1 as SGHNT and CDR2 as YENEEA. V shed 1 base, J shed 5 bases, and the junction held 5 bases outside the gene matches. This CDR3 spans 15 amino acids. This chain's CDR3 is CASSLGSGTENIQYF. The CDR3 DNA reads TGTGCCAGCAGCTTAGGTTCCGGGACAGAAAACATTCAGTACTTC.

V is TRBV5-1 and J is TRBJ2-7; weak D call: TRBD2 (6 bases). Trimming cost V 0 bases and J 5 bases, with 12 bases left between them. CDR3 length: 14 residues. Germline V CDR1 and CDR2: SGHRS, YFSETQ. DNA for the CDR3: TGCGCCAGCAGCTTGGGGGGTCGGGGGAACGAGCAGTACGTC. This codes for CASSLGGRGNEQYV.

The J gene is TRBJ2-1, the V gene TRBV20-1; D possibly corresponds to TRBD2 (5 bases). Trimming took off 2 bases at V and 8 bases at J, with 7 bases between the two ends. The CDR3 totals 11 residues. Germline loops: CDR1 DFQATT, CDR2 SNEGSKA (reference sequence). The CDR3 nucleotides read TGCAGTGCTAGATTGGAGGATGAGCAGTTCTTC. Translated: CSARLEDEQFF.

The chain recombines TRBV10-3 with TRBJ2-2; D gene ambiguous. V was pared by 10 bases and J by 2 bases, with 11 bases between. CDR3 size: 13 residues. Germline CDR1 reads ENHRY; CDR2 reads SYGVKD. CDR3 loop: CATTQHNTGELFF. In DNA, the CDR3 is TGTGCCACAACACAGCATAACACCGGGGAGCTGTTTTTT.

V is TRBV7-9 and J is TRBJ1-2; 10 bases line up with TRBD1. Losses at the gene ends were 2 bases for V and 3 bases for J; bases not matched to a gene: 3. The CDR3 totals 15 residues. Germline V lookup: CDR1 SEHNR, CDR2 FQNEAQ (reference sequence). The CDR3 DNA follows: TGTGCCAGCAGCTTATACGGACAGGGGGACTATGGCTACACCTTC. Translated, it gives CASSLYGQGDYGYTF.

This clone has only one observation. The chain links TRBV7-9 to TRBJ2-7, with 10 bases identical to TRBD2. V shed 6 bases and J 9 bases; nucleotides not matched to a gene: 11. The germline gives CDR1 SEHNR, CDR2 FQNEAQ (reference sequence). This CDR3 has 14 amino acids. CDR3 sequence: CASSLSGRALGQYF. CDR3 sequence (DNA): TGTGCCAGCAGTTTAAGCGGGAGGGCCTTGGGGCAGTACTTC.

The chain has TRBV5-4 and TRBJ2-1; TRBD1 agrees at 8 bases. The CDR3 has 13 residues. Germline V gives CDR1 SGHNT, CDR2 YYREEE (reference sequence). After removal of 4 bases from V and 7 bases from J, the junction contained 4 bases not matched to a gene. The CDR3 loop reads CASSRTGTNEQFF. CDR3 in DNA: TGTGCCAGCAGCCGGACAGGGACGAATGAGCAGTTCTTC.

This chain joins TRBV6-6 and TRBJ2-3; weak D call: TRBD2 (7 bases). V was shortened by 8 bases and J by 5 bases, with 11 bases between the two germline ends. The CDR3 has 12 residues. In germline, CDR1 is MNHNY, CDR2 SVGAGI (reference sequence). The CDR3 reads CASGGAVDTQYF. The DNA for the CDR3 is TGTGCCAGCGGGGGGGCGGTAGATACGCAGTATTTT.